The 8 T cell receptor beta chains in this list originate from one sample, sequenced in a study of T cell changes during pregnancy in multiple sclerosis. The repertoire was sequenced with immunoSEQ multiplex PCR; TCRdb's copy has only in-frame clones and lacks some. The sample records some 110,000 clones, 75% to 95% being singletons. Source: peripheral blood, taken before pregnancy. The receptors were sampled from a female donor with multiple sclerosis, enrolled in a pregnancy study.

V gene TRBV11-3 combines with J gene TRBJ2-3, with 8 bases identical to TRBD2. Germline CDR1 reads SGHNT; CDR2 reads YENEEA. The trim removed 2 bases at V and 4 bases at J, leaving 17 bases unmatched. The CDR3 consists of 19 residues. CDR3 sequence (DNA): TGTGCCAGCAGCTTATTCTATCTGGGAACGCGGGGGGCCCCAGATACGCAGTATTTT. It yields the protein CASSLFYLGTRGAPDTQYF.

The chain is built from TRBV19 and TRBJ2-7; no firm D call. In germline, CDR1 is LNHDA, CDR2 SQIVND (reference sequence). Trimming removed 5 bases from V and 0 bases from J, with 26 bases in between. CDR3 size: 19 residues. The DNA for the CDR3 is TGTGCCAGTAGTCTCAAACACCCGCACCTAGTTCTGAGCTCCTACGAGCAGTACTTC. It is translated as CASSLKHPHLVLSSYEQYF.

This chain joins TRBV10-3 and TRBJ2-2; 11 bases are a match to TRBD1. The CDR3 has 15 residues. Germline V gene data show CDR1 as ENHRY and CDR2 as SYGVKD. The trim removed 7 bases at V and 5 bases at J, leaving 6 bases unmatched. This chain's CDR3 is CAITGTGGKTGELFF. CDR3 sequence (DNA): TGTGCCATCACTGGGACAGGGGGAAAGACCGGGGAGCTGTTTTTT.

This clone was picked up one time. The chain employs TRBV18 and TRBJ2-5; 7 bases fit TRBD1. With V trimmed by 3 bases and J by 4 bases, 5 bases remained unmatched. CDR3 length: 14 amino acids. Germline V gene lookup returns CDR1 KGHSH and CDR2 LQKENI. The CDR3 here is CASSPTGLGETQYF. CDR3 nucleotide sequence: TGTGCCAGCTCACCGACAGGGCTTGGAGAGACCCAGTACTTC.

This chain links TRBV7-9 with TRBJ2-5, with 8 bases aligning to TRBD2. From germline, CDR1 is SEHNR and CDR2 FQNEAQ (reference sequence). The CDR3 runs 17 residues. The ends lost 1 base at V and 4 bases at J; junction bases unmatched: 11. CDR3 sequence: CASSLGTSHPRGETQYF. CDR3 bases: TGTGCCAGCAGCTTAGGGACTAGCCACCCGAGGGGAGAGACCCAGTACTTC.

This chain links TRBV2 with TRBJ2-5, with D tentatively TRBD1 (7 bases). Trimming pared 6 bases from V and 5 bases from J, leaving 19 bases between. Germline values: CDR1 SNHLY, CDR2 FYNNEI. The CDR3 is 15 residues long. The CDR3 DNA follows: TGTGCCAGCAGCCAAGGGGGCGGGGCGCGGGAGACCCAGTACTTC. Its translation is CASSQGGGARETQYF.

CDR3 coding DNA: TGTGCCTGGACTAGGGAGGCTAACTATGGCTACACCTTC. Protein product: CAWTREANYGYTF. This rearrangement joins TRBV30 to TRBJ1-2; no definite D call. The CDR3 sequence is 13 residues long. Trimming removed 4 bases from V and 0 bases from J, with 9 bases in between. The germline V gene encodes CDR1 GTSNPN and CDR2 SVGIG (reference sequence).

V gene TRBV6-6 combines with J gene TRBJ1-5; no clear D gene. This CDR3 is 13 amino acids long. The V and J ends lost 1 base and 5 bases respectively, with 6 bases between them. Germline values: CDR1 MNHNY, CDR2 SVGAGI (reference sequence). CDR3 DNA: TGTGCCAGCAGTTACTACGCGGATCAGCCCCAGCATTTT. It specifies CASSYYADQPQHF.